This T cell receptor beta chain came from a study of long-term antiretroviral therapy in people with HIV. The CDR3 runs 15 residues. The ends lost 5 bases at V and 1 base at J; junction bases unmatched: 5. Germline V gene sequence: CDR1 SGHTA, CDR2 FQGTGA. Survey level was the resolution at which the v3.0 immunoSEQ assay ran. The method was immunoSEQ multiplex PCR; TCRdb's version includes in-frame clones alone and lacks a portion of them. The table includes about 22,000 clones, approximately 84% detected once. J is TRBJ2-3 and V is TRBV7-3; the match to TRBD2 covers 8 bases. The TCR was taken from a woman in her 30s with HIV. The material sequenced was unsorted PBMCs, taken 1.8 years before starting antiretroviral therapy. This CDR3 is CASSILSGGTDTQYF. The CDR3 DNA follows: TGTGCCAGCAGCATACTTAGCGGGGGCACAGATACGCAGTATTTT.